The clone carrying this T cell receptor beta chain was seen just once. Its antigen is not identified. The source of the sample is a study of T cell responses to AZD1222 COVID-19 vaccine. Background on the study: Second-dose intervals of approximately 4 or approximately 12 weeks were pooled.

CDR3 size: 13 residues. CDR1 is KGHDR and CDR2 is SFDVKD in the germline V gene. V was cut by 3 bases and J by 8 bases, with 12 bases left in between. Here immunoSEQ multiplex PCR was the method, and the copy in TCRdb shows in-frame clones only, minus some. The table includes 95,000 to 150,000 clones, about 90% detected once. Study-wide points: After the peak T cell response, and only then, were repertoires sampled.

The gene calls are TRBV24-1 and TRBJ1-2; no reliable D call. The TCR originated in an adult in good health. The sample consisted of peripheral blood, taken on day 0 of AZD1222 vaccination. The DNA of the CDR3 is TGTGCCACCAGTGATACCGACGGTAAGGGCTACACCTTC. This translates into CATSDTDGKGYTF.